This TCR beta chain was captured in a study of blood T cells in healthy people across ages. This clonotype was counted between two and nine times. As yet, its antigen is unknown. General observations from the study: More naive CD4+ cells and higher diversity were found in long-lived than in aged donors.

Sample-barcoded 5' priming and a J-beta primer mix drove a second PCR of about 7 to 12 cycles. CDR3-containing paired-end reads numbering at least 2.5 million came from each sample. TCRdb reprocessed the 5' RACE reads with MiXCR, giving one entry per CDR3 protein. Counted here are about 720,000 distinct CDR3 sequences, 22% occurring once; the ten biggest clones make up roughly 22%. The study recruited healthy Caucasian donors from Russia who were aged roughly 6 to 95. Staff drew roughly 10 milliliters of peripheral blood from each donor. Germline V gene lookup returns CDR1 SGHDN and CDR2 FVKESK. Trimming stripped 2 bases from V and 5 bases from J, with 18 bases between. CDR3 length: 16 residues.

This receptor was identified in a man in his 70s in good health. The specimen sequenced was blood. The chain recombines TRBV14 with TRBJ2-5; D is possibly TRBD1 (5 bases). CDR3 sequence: CASSQPGFWGFETQYF. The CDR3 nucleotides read TGTGCCAGCAGCCAACCAGGGTTTTGGGGTTTCGAGACCCAGTACTTC.